There are many counts of the clone carrying this T cell receptor beta chain. What it binds is not known. This sample was taken from a study of identical twins. Findings and caveats of the study: Analyses based on zero insertions could be partly confounded by invariant MAIT and iNKT cells. The authors drew conclusions from cross-sectional statistical analysis rather than following the same donors. Twin pairs' shared out-of-frame alpha sequences were enriched in low generation probability.

TCRdb fed the 5' RACE reads into MiXCR, producing one record per CDR3 protein. The table shows over 550,000 distinct CDR3 sequences, with just over 7% occurring only once. The germline V and J ends were trimmed by 2 bases and 4 bases, with 14 bases remaining between them. Germline V lookup: CDR1 SGHTA, CDR2 FQGNSA. There are 16 residues in the CDR3. The sample also formed part of further work on yellow fever vaccine responses in identical twins. That report notes: Twins reportedly had a vaccine T cell response that seemed partly convergent, partly personalized.

The material sequenced was PBMCs. This receptor was obtained from a woman between 18 and 29 years old in good health. The rearrangement uses TRBV7-2 and TRBJ2-2; D gene uncertain. For the CDR3, the DNA is TGTGCCAGCAGCTTACAAGGTTTACGGACCACCGGGGAGCTGTTTTTT. This codes for CASSLQGLRTTGELFF.